This entry describes one T cell receptor (beta chain). In assigning cohorts, the study relied on participant-reported clinical history. Cohort 3 donors counted as recovered after two negative PCRs, clearance, or resolved symptoms. Sequencing was performed with immunoSEQ multiplex PCR; in TCRdb, only in-frame clones are kept and a portion is missing. The data contain about 200,000 clones, 70% to 90% of them seen just once; the ten biggest clones take up 1.2%. This entry belongs to a study of blood T cell repertoires in COVID-19. Study-wide context: Samples representing acute and convalescent COVID-19 were sourced from the United States, Italy and Spain. From T cells, B-cell-depleted T cells, or PBMCs came the material, which was cDNA or gDNA.

The V gene's germline CDR1 is SNHLY and CDR2 FYNNEI. V dropped 3 bases and J dropped 0 bases, with 8 bases sitting between them. CDR3 size: 15 residues. Sequencing used PBMCs or T cells enriched from blood (not recorded which). This rearrangement joins TRBV2 to TRBJ2-2, with D possibly matching TRBD2 (5 bases). The TCR originated in a man aged 25 to 40 who had recovered from COVID-19. CDR3 amino acids: CASSDEGSNTGELFF. The DNA for the CDR3 is TGTGCCAGCAGTGATGAGGGATCGAACACCGGGGAGCTGTTTTTT.